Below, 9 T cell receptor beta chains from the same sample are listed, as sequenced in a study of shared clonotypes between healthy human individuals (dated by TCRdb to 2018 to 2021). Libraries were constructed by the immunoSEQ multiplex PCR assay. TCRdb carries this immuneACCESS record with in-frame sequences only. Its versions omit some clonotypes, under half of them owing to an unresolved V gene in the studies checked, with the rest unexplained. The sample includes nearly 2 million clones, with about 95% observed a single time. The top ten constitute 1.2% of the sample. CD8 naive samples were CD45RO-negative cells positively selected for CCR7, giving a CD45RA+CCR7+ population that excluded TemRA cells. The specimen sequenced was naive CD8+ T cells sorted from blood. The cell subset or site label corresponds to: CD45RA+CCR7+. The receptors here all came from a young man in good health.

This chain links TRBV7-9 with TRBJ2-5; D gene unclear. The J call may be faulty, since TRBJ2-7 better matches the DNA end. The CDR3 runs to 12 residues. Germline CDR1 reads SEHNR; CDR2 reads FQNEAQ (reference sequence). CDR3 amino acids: CASSLSSHEQYF. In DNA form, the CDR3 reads TGTGCCAGCAGCTTATCGTCACACGAGCAGTACTTC.

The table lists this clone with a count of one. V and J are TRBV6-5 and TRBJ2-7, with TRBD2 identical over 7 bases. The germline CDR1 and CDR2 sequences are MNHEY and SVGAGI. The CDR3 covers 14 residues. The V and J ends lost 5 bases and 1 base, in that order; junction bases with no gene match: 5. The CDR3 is CASSASGESYEQYF. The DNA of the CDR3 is TGTGCCAGCAGTGCCAGCGGGGAGTCCTACGAGCAGTACTTC.

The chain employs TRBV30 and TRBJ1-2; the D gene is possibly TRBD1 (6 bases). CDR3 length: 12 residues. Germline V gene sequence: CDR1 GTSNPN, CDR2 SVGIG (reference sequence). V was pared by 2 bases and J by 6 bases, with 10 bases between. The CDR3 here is CAWSYGQHGYTF. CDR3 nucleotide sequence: TGTGCCTGGAGTTATGGACAGCATGGCTACACCTTC.

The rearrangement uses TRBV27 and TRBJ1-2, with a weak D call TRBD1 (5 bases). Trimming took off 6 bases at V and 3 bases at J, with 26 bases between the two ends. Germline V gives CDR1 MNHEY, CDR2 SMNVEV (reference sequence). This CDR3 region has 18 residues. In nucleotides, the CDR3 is TGTGCCAGCAGCGGAACCTACGACAGCAATACAAAGGACTATGGCTACACCTTC. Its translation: CASSGTYDSNTKDYGYTF.

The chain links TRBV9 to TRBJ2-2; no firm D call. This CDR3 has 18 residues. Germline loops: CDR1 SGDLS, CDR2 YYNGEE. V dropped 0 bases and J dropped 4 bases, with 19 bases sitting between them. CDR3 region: CASSVARTTTAVTGELFF. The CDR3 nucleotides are TGTGCCAGCAGCGTAGCCCGAACTACAACGGCGGTCACCGGGGAGCTGTTTTTT.

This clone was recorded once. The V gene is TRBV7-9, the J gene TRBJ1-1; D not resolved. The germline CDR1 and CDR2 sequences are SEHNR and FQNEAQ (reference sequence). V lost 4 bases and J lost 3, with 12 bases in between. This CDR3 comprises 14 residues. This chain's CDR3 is CASSSTEDYTEAFF. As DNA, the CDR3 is TGTGCCAGCAGCTCCACAGAGGACTACACTGAAGCTTTCTTT.

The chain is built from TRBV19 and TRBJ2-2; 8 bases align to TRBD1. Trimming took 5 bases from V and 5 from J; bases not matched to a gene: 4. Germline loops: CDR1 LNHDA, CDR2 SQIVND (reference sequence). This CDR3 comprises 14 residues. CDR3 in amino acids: CASSETGETGELFF. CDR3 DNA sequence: TGTGCCAGTAGTGAGACAGGGGAAACCGGGGAGCTGTTTTTT. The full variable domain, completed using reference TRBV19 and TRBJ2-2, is DGGITQSPKYLFRKEGQNVTLSCEQNLNHDAMYWYRQDPGQGLRLIYYSQIVNDFQKGDIAEGYSVSREKKESFPLTVTSAQKNPTAFYLCASSETGETGELFFGEGSRLTVL.

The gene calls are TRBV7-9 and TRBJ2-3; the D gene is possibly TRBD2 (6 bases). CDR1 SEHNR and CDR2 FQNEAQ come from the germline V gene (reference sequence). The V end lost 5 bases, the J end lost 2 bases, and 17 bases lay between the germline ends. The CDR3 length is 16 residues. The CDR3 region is CASSPFDRGTTDTQYF. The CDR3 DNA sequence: TGTGCCAGCAGCCCATTCGACCGGGGGACCACAGATACGCAGTATTTT.

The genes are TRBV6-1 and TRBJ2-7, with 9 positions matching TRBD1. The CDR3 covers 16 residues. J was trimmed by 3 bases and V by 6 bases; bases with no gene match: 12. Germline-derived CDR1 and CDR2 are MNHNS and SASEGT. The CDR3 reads CASSEPTGTGNYEQYF. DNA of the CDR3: TGTGCCAGCAGCGAACCGACCGGGACAGGGAACTACGAGCAGTACTTC.